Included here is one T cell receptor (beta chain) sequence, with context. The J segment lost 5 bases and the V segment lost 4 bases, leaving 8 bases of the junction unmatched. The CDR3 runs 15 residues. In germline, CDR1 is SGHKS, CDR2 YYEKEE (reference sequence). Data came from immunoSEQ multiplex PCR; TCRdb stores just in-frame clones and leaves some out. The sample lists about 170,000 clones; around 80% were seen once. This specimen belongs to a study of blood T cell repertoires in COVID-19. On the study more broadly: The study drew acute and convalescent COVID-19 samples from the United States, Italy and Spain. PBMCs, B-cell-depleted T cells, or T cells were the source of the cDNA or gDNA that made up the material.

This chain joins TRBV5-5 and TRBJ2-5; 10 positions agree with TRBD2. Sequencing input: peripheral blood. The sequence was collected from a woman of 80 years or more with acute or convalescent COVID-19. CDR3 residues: CASSVSGRATETQYF. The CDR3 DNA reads TGTGCCAGCAGCGTGAGCGGGAGGGCCACGGAGACCCAGTACTTC. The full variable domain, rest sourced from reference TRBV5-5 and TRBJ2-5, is DAGVTQSPTHLIKTRGQQVTLRCSPISGHKSVSWYQQVLGQGPQFIFQYYEKEERGRGNFPDRFSARQFPNYSSELNVNALLLGDSALYLCASSVSGRATETQYFGPGTRLLVL.